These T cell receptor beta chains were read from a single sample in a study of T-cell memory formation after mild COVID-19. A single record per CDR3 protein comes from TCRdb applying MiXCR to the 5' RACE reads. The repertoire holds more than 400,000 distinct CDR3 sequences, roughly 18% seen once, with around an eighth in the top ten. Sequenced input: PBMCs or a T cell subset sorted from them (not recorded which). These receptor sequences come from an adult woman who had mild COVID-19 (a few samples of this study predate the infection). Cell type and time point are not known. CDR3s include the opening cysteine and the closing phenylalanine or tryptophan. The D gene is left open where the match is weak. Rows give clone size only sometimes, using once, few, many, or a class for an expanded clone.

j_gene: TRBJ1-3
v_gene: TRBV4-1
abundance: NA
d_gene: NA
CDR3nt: TGCGCCAGCAGCCAAGGGGGATCCGGTAAAGCTGGAAACACCATATATTTT
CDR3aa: CASSQGGSGKAGNTIYF

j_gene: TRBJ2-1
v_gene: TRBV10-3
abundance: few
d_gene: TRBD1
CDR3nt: TGTGCCATCAGGGGGGACAGGGGGCGAGGTGAGCAGTTCTTC
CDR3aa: CAIRGDRGRGEQFF

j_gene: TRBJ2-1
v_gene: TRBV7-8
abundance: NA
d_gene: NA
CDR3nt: TGTGCCAGCAGCTTAGACGGGGCAAACTCCTACAATGAGCAGTTCTTC
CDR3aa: CASSLDGANSYNEQFF

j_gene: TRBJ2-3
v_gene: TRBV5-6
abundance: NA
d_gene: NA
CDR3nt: TGTGCCAGCAGCTTGTATTTGCTACAAGATACGCAGTATTTT
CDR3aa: CASSLYLLQDTQYF

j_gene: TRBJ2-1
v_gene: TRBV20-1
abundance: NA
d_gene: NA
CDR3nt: TGCAGTGCTAGACGGCGGAACAATGAGCAGTTCTTC
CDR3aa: CSARRRNNEQFF

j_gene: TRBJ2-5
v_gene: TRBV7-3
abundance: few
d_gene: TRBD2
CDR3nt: TGTGCCAGCAGCTTAAGAGGGAGGGAGGCAGAGACCCAGTACTTC
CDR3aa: CASSLRGREAETQYF

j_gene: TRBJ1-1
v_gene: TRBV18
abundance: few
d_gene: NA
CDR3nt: TGTGCCAGCTCCCCGGGACTGCGCATGAACACTGAAGCTTTCTTT
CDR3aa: CASSPGLRMNTEAFF

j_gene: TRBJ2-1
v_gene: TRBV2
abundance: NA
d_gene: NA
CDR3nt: TGTGCCAGCACCCGTGTGCGGGGGCCGTACAATGAGCAGTTCTTC
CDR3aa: CASTRVRGPYNEQFF

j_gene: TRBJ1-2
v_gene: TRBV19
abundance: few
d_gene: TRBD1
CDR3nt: TGTGCCAGCTCACAAGGACAGGGGAACTATGGCTACACCTTC
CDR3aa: CASSQGQGNYGYTF

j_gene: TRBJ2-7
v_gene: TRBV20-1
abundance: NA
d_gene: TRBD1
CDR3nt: TGCAGTGCTTCCGGGACAGGGGGACGGAACGAGCAGTACTTC
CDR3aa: CSASGTGGRNEQYF

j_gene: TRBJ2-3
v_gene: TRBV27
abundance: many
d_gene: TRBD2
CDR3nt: TGTGCCAGCAGTGTCGGGACTAGCGCAGATACGCAGTATTTT
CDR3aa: CASSVGTSADTQYF

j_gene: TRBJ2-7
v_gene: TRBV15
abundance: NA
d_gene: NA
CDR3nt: TGTGCCACCAGCAGAGGCGGGACATCCGGATTCGGGCAGTACTTC
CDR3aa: CATSRGGTSGFGQYF

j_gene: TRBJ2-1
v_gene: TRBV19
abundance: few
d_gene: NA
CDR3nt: TGTGCCAGCCTAGGGGATGAGCAGTTCTTC
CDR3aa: CASLGDEQFF

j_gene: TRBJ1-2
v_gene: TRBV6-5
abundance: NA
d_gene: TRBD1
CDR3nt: TGTGCCAGCAGTATGACAGGGGTTAACTATGGCTACACCTTC
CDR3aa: CASSMTGVNYGYTF

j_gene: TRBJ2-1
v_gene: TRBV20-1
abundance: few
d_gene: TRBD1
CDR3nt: TGCAGTGCTAGAGACGGGGACAGTGGGCCCTACAATGAGCAGTTCTTC
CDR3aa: CSARDGDSGPYNEQFF

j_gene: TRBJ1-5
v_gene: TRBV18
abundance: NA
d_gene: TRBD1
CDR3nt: TGTGCCAGCTCACCCCTTGGGGGACAGGGCTATCAGCCCCAGCATTTT
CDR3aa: CASSPLGGQGYQPQHF

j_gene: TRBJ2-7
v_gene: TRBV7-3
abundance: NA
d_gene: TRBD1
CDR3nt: TGTGCCAGCAGCTCCACAGGGGACCCCTCCTACGAGCAGTACTTC
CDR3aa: CASSSTGDPSYEQYF

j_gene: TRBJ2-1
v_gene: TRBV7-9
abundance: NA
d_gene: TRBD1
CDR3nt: TGTGCCAGCAGCTTACGACAGGGGATCTACAATGAGCAGTTCTTC
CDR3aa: CASSLRQGIYNEQFF

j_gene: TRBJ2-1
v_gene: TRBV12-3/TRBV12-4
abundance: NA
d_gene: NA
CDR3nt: TGTGCCAGCAGTTCGGGGATTCTGTCCTCCTACAATGAGCAGTTCTTC
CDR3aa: CASSSGILSSYNEQFF

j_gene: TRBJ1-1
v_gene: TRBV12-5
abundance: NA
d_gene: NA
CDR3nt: TGTGCTAGTGGTTTTCCCGGGGGGTTGAACACTGAAGCTTTCTTT
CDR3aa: CASGFPGGLNTEAFF

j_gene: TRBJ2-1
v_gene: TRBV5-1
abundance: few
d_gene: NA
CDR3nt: TGCGCCAGCAGCAGGTCTAGCTCCTACAATGAGCAGTTCTTC
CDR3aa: CASSRSSSYNEQFF

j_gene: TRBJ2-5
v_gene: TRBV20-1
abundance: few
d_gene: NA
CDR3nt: TGCAGTGCTGGTCAGGGGCTCGGGGGCCGTGACCAAGAGACCCAGTACTTC
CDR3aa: CSAGQGLGGRDQETQYF

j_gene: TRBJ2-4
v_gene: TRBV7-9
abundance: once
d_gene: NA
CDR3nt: TGTGCCACCAGCCCCTCGCGTGGGCTAGCCAAAAACATTCAGTACTTC
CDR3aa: CATSPSRGLAKNIQYF

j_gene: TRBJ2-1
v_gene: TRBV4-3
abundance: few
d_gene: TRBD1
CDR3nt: TGCGCCAGCAGCCAAGATATGGGACAGGGGTCCTACAATGAGCAGTTCTTC
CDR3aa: CASSQDMGQGSYNEQFF

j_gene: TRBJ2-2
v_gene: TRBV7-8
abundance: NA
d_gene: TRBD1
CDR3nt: TGTGCCAGCAGCTATGGGGGACAGGGGTCCGGGGAGCTGTTTTTT
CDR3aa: CASSYGGQGSGELFF

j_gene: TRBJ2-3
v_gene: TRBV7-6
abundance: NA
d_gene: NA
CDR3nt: TGTGCCAGCAGCTCTAGGACAGCCACAGATACGCAGTATTTT
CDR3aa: CASSSRTATDTQYF

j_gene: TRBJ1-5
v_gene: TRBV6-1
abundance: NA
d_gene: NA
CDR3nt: TGTGCCAGTGGAAGGTCAGGGCTGGAGCTAAATCAGCCCCAGCATTTT
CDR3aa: CASGRSGLELNQPQHF

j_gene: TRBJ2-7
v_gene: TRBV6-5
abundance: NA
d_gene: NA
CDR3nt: TGTGCCAGCAGTTACCTCGACGGCTACGAGCAGTACTTC
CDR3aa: CASSYLDGYEQYF

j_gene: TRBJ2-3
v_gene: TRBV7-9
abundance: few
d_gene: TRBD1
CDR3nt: TGTGCCAGCAGCTTAGATTACGGGACAGCTTCCACAGATACGCAGTATTTT
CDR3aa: CASSLDYGTASTDTQYF

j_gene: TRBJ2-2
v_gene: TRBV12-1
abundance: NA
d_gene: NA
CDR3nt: TGTGCCAGCAGCTTTGGTGGCGGGGGGAGTTCCGGGGAGCTGTTTTTT
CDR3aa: CASSFGGGGSSGELFF

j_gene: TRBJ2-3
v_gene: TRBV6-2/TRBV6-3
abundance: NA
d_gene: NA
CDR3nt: TGTGCCAGCAGTTACCGAGGGATCACAGATACGCAGTATTTT
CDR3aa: CASSYRGITDTQYF

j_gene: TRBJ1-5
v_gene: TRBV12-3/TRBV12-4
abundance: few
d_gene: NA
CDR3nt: TGTGCCAGCAACCCTCCGAATCAGCCCCAGCATTTT
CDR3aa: CASNPPNQPQHF

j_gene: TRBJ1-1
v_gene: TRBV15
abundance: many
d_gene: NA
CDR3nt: TGTGCCACCAGCAGAGATAGGCCTGAAGCTTTCTTT
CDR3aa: CATSRDRPEAFF

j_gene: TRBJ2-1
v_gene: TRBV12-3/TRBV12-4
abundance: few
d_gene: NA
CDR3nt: TGTGCCAGCATAGCCAGGGTGTCGGATGAGCAGTTCTTC
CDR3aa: CASIARVSDEQFF

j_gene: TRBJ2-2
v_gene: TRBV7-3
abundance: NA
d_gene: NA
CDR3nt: TGTGCCAGCAGCTTAGTAACCAGGGGTATTGCCGGGGAGCTGTTTTTT
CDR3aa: CASSLVTRGIAGELFF

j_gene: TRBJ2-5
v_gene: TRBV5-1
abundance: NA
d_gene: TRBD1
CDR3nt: TGCGCCAGCAGCCCCGGACAGGGGGCGGCTTGGGAGACCCAGTACTTC
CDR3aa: CASSPGQGAAWETQYF

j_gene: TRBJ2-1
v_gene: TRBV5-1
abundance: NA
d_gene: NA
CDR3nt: TGCGCCAGCAGCTTGGTTTGGAACAATGAGCAGTTCTTC
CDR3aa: CASSLVWNNEQFF

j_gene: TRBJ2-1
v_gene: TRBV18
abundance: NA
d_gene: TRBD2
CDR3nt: TGTGCCAGCTCACCCGGTGCGGGGGGTGAGCAGTTCTTC
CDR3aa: CASSPGAGGEQFF

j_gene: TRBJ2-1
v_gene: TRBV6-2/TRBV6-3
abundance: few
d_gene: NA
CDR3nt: TGTGCCAGCAACATGGACTCATACAATGAGCAGTTCTTC
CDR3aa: CASNMDSYNEQFF

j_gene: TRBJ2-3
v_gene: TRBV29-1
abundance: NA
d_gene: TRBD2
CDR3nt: TGCAGCGTTGAGGAGAGGGGACCTAGCGGGAGCCCAGATACGCAGTATTTT
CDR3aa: CSVEERGPSGSPDTQYF

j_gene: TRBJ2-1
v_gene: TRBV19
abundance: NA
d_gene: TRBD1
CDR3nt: TGTGCCAGTAGTATTCAGGGGGCGCGGAAGGTTGAGCAGTTCTTC
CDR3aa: CASSIQGARKVEQFF

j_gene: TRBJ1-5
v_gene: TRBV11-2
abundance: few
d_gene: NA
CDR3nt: TGTGCCAGCAGCTTGCTCGGGGGCGAAAATCAGCCCCAGCATTTT
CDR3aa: CASSLLGGENQPQHF

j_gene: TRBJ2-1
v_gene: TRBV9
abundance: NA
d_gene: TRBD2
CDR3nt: TGTGCCAGCACCGGGACTAGCGGGTTGAGCTCCTACAATGAGCAGTTCTTC
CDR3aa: CASTGTSGLSSYNEQFF

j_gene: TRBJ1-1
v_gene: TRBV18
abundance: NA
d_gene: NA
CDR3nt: TGTGCCAGCTCACCAAGCCAGCCTAACACTGAAGCTTTCTTT
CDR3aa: CASSPSQPNTEAFF

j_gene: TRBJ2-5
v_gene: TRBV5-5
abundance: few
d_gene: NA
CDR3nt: TGTGCCAGCAGCTTGTTTGGCAGGGACGAAGAGACCCAGTACTTC
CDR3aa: CASSLFGRDEETQYF

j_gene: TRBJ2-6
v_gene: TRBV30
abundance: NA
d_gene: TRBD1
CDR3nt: TGTGCCTGGAAGGGGACAGGGAAAGCCAACGTCCTGACTTTC
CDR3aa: CAWKGTGKANVLTF

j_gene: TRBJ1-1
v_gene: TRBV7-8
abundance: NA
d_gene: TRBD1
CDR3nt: TGTGCCAGCAGCTACGGAGGACAGGGAGTGTGGACTGAAGCTTTCTTT
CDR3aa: CASSYGGQGVWTEAFF

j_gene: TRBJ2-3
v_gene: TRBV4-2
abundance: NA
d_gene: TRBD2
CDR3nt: TGTGCCAGCAGCCAAGGGTTCGGGGGGGCCACAGATACGCAGTATTTT
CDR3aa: CASSQGFGGATDTQYF

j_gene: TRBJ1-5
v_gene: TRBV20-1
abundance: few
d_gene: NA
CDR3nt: TGCAGTGCTAGAGTTCATGACCGGGACGGCAATCAGCCCCAGCATTTT
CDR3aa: CSARVHDRDGNQPQHF

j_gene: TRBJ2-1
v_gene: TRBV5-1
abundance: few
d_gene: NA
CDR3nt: TGCGCCAGCGCATCTTTCGGGCCCTCCCTCAATGAGCAGTTCTTC
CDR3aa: CASASFGPSLNEQFF

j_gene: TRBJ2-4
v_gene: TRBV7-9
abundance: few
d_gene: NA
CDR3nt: TGTGCCAGCAGCTTAGCCGGTGGGTCCTCCAAAACCATTCAGTACTTC
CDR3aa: CASSLAGGSSKTIQYF

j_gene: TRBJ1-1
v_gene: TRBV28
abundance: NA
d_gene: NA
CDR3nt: TGTGCCAGCAGTTTAGGGTCTCTCGGAGCTTTCTTT
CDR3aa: CASSLGSLGAFF

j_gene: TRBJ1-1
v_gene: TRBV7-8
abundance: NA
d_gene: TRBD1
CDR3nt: TGTGCCAGCAGCTTAGTCTTTTCGGGACAGGGGGCGAACACTGAAGCTTTCTTT
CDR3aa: CASSLVFSGQGANTEAFF

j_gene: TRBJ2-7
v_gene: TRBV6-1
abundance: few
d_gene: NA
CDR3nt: TGTGCCAGCAGTGAAGTGAACAGGGCGTACGAGCAGTACTTC
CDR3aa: CASSEVNRAYEQYF